These T cell receptor beta chains were read from a single sample in a study of blood T cell repertoires in COVID-19. The assay was immunoSEQ multiplex PCR, and TCRdb's table has in-frame clones only and misses some. The data contain 150,000 to 200,000 clones, 88% of them singletons. Sequenced material: PBMCs or T cells enriched from blood (not recorded which). The receptors come from a woman aged 18-29 years who had recovered from COVID-19. Both conserved end residues are trimmed from each CDR3. Fields, in order: clone size, D gene, V gene, CDR3 protein. The D gene is left open where the match is weak. The listing skips clone size in some rows; elsewhere it reads once, few, many or a size class.

abundance: -; d_gene: -; v_gene: TRBV30; CDR3aa: AWSMGGSTDTQY
abundance: -; d_gene: -; v_gene: TRBV30; CDR3aa: ASEVAYEQY
abundance: -; d_gene: -; v_gene: TRBV4-3; CDR3aa: ASSQEPGTGANVLT
abundance: -; d_gene: -; v_gene: TRBV10-3; CDR3aa: ASTLQGEGPQH
abundance: -; d_gene: TRBD1; v_gene: TRBV28; CDR3aa: ASSRQGLFTEAF
abundance: -; d_gene: TRBD2; v_gene: TRBV3-1/TRBV3-2; CDR3aa: ASSPPGLAAF
abundance: few; d_gene: TRBD1; v_gene: TRBV24-1; CDR3aa: ATSDLTGQGYEQF
abundance: once; d_gene: TRBD2; v_gene: TRBV18; CDR3aa: ASSRTGTSSYNEQF
abundance: -; d_gene: TRBD2; v_gene: TRBV5-1; CDR3aa: ASSLGLTSGSTDTQY
abundance: -; d_gene: TRBD2; v_gene: TRBV28; CDR3aa: ASSLWTSGIYNEQF
abundance: -; d_gene: -; v_gene: TRBV6-1; CDR3aa: ASSETSTIYSNQPQH
abundance: -; d_gene: TRBD1; v_gene: TRBV28; CDR3aa: ASSWDREAQPQH
abundance: -; d_gene: TRBD1; v_gene: TRBV6-4; CDR3aa: ASTSRDRANQPQH
abundance: -; d_gene: -; v_gene: TRBV4-1; CDR3aa: ASSQIDILSYNEQF
abundance: -; d_gene: TRBD2; v_gene: TRBV7-3; CDR3aa: ASSPRTSGSLYNEQF
abundance: -; d_gene: TRBD1; v_gene: TRBV6-6; CDR3aa: ASSYQTGGEQPQH
abundance: -; d_gene: -; v_gene: TRBV30; CDR3aa: AWSPTGSGGYT
abundance: -; d_gene: -; v_gene: TRBV5-6; CDR3aa: ASSRPGAENTEAF
abundance: -; d_gene: TRBD1; v_gene: TRBV13; CDR3aa: ASSGRTGSHEQY
abundance: -; d_gene: TRBD1; v_gene: TRBV24-1; CDR3aa: ATSQGARDEQY
abundance: -; d_gene: TRBD1; v_gene: TRBV18; CDR3aa: ASSPVMTGGYQPQH
abundance: -; d_gene: TRBD2; v_gene: TRBV3-1/TRBV3-2; CDR3aa: ASSQSGTSGYEQY
abundance: -; d_gene: TRBD2; v_gene: TRBV19; CDR3aa: ASSMTSGGLETQY
abundance: -; d_gene: TRBD1; v_gene: TRBV11-3; CDR3aa: ASSEKGQGSGETQY
abundance: few; d_gene: -; v_gene: TRBV2; CDR3aa: ASSGTSMNTEAF
abundance: -; d_gene: -; v_gene: TRBV5-4; CDR3aa: ASSWGPGSGNTIY
abundance: -; d_gene: -; v_gene: TRBV12-2; CDR3aa: ASRFPPATEETQY
abundance: -; d_gene: -; v_gene: TRBV6-1; CDR3aa: ASSEIPGGVYYGYT
abundance: -; d_gene: TRBD1; v_gene: TRBV9; CDR3aa: ASSVEGTGNYGYT
abundance: -; d_gene: -; v_gene: TRBV9; CDR3aa: ASSPSGVSTDTQY